Listed below are T cell receptor beta chains from one sample, sequenced in a study of T-cell reconstitution after alpha-beta-depleted transplantation in children. TCRdb reprocessed the PCR reads with MiXCR, giving one entry per CDR3 protein. The table records a few hundred thousand distinct CDR3 sequences, around 46% of them present only once. Specimen: PBMCs, collected before TCRalphabeta/CD19-depleted stem cell transplant. The receptor source for this set is a girl aged 2 to 10 with aplastic anemia, due to receive a stem cell transplant. Both conserved end residues are part of each CDR3. The order of the fields is J gene, clone size, D gene, V gene, CDR3 DNA, CDR3 protein. The D gene is left open where the match is weak. Clone size, where shown, is once, few, many, or a class for clones that have expanded.

J gene: TRBJ1-3
clone size: few
D gene: TRBD1
V gene: TRBV28
CDR3 DNA: TGTGCCAGCAGTTGGAACCGGGACAGGGAATTTTCTGGAAACACCATATATTTT
CDR3 protein: CASSWNRDREFSGNTIYF

J gene: TRBJ1-1
clone size: many
D gene: TRBD1
V gene: TRBV27
CDR3 DNA: TGTGCCAGCCGGCCCGGGACAGACAACACTGAAGCTTTCTTT
CDR3 protein: CASRPGTDNTEAFF

J gene: TRBJ2-7
clone size: -
D gene: TRBD2
V gene: TRBV15
CDR3 DNA: TGTGCCACCAGCAGAGATTACGGGAGGCCCTCCTACGAGCAGTACTTC
CDR3 protein: CATSRDYGRPSYEQYF

J gene: TRBJ2-7
clone size: few
D gene: -
V gene: TRBV29-1
CDR3 DNA: TGCAGCGCTGGGGACGGGAGCTCCTACGAGCAGTACTTC
CDR3 protein: CSAGDGSSYEQYF

J gene: TRBJ2-1
clone size: few
D gene: -
V gene: TRBV27
CDR3 DNA: TGTGCCAGCAGCATAAACTGGGAGTTGGTTAACAATGAGCAGTTCTTC
CDR3 protein: CASSINWELVNNEQFF

J gene: TRBJ2-5
clone size: -
D gene: TRBD2
V gene: TRBV18
CDR3 DNA: TGTGCCAGCTCAGAGGGACTAGCGGTCCGTAGCGGAGAGACCCAGTACTTC
CDR3 protein: CASSEGLAVRSGETQYF

J gene: TRBJ2-3
clone size: few
D gene: TRBD2
V gene: TRBV11-2
CDR3 DNA: TGTGCCAGCAGCTTAGGGGGGGGTGGTTCCCCAAGTCAGTATTTT
CDR3 protein: CASSLGGGGSPSQYF

J gene: TRBJ2-2
clone size: -
D gene: TRBD1
V gene: TRBV4-2
CDR3 DNA: TGTGCCAGCAGCCAACAGGGGGCTATGAATATGAACACCGGGGAGCTGTTTTTT
CDR3 protein: CASSQQGAMNMNTGELFF

J gene: TRBJ1-2
clone size: -
D gene: -
V gene: TRBV27
CDR3 DNA: TGTGCCAGCAGTTTATCGAACTGGGGCGGCTACACCTTC
CDR3 protein: CASSLSNWGGYTF

J gene: TRBJ2-1
clone size: -
D gene: -
V gene: TRBV7-8
CDR3 DNA: TGTGCCAGCAGCCGAATTCAGGGGAGGCGAAACAATGAGCAGTTCTTC
CDR3 protein: CASSRIQGRRNNEQFF

J gene: TRBJ2-6
clone size: few
D gene: TRBD1
V gene: TRBV6-1
CDR3 DNA: TGTGCCAGCAGAAACGGACAGGGAGATGGGGCCAACGTCCTGACTTTC
CDR3 protein: CASRNGQGDGANVLTF

J gene: TRBJ2-7
clone size: -
D gene: -
V gene: TRBV5-4
CDR3 DNA: TGTGCCAGCAGCTCCGAACGGATCCCCTACGAGCAGTACTTC
CDR3 protein: CASSSERIPYEQYF

J gene: TRBJ2-1
clone size: -
D gene: -
V gene: TRBV20-1
CDR3 DNA: TGCAGTGCTTCCCCGGGACTTAGCGTTGTCCCCAACAATGAGCAGTTCTTC
CDR3 protein: CSASPGLSVVPNNEQFF

J gene: TRBJ2-4
clone size: -
D gene: -
V gene: TRBV6-5
CDR3 DNA: TGTGCCAGCAGTTACGTCGTAGCGGATCTAGCCAAAAACATTCAGTACTTC
CDR3 protein: CASSYVVADLAKNIQYF

J gene: TRBJ2-5
clone size: few
D gene: -
V gene: TRBV20-1
CDR3 DNA: TGCAGTGCTAGATTAGCGCAGCGCCAAGAGACCCAGTACTTC
CDR3 protein: CSARLAQRQETQYF

J gene: TRBJ1-1
clone size: -
D gene: -
V gene: TRBV6-5
CDR3 DNA: TGTGCCAGCAGTTACTCGATGCGAGGGGATGACGCTTTCTTT
CDR3 protein: CASSYSMRGDDAFF

J gene: TRBJ2-5
clone size: many
D gene: -
V gene: TRBV4-1
CDR3 DNA: TGCGCCAGCAGCCAAGATGCAGAGCAAGAGACCCAGTACTTC
CDR3 protein: CASSQDAEQETQYF

J gene: TRBJ1-4
clone size: once
D gene: -
V gene: TRBV11-2
CDR3 DNA: TGTGCCAGCAGCTTGCCGGGAGCGGGTGAAAAACTGTTTTTT
CDR3 protein: CASSLPGAGEKLFF

J gene: TRBJ2-1
clone size: -
D gene: -
V gene: TRBV29-1
CDR3 DNA: TGCAGCGTTGAATGGGGAGACTCCTACAATGAGCAGTTCTTC
CDR3 protein: CSVEWGDSYNEQFF

J gene: TRBJ1-4
clone size: few
D gene: -
V gene: TRBV5-1
CDR3 DNA: TGCGCCAGCAGCCGAGGAGCCGCGGGGGAAAAACTGTTTTTT
CDR3 protein: CASSRGAAGEKLFF

J gene: TRBJ2-3
clone size: -
D gene: -
V gene: TRBV6-5
CDR3 DNA: TGTGCCAGCAGTTACGGGGGGTACGCAGATACGCAGTATTTT
CDR3 protein: CASSYGGYADTQYF

J gene: TRBJ2-7
clone size: many
D gene: -
V gene: TRBV12-3/TRBV12-4
CDR3 DNA: TGTGCCAGCAGTTTAACGGGAGTGACCTACGAGCAGTACTTC
CDR3 protein: CASSLTGVTYEQYF

J gene: TRBJ2-3
clone size: many
D gene: TRBD2
V gene: TRBV7-2
CDR3 DNA: TGTGCCAGCAGCACGGTGCAGGGAGGGGGCACAGATACGCAGTATTTT
CDR3 protein: CASSTVQGGGTDTQYF

J gene: TRBJ1-2
clone size: -
D gene: -
V gene: TRBV12-3/TRBV12-4
CDR3 DNA: TGTGCCAGCAGTCCGGAACACAACCATGGCTACACCTTC
CDR3 protein: CASSPEHNHGYTF

J gene: TRBJ1-4
clone size: many
D gene: TRBD1
V gene: TRBV15
CDR3 DNA: TGTGCCACCAGCAGAGCCGGGACAGTCCGAAGTAATGAAAAACTGTTTTTT
CDR3 protein: CATSRAGTVRSNEKLFF

J gene: TRBJ2-3
clone size: few
D gene: -
V gene: TRBV7-9
CDR3 DNA: TGTGCCAGCAGGGGGTCTACTAGCACAGATACGCAGTATTTT
CDR3 protein: CASRGSTSTDTQYF

J gene: TRBJ2-1
clone size: many
D gene: -
V gene: TRBV6-1
CDR3 DNA: TGTGCCAGCAGCCGCACGGGGAGCTCCTACAATGAGCAGTTCTTC
CDR3 protein: CASSRTGSSYNEQFF

J gene: TRBJ2-3
clone size: -
D gene: -
V gene: TRBV28
CDR3 DNA: TGTGCCAGCAGTGCCGACGCCTCCGGCACAGATACGCAGTATTTT
CDR3 protein: CASSADASGTDTQYF

J gene: TRBJ2-3
clone size: many
D gene: -
V gene: TRBV20-1
CDR3 DNA: TGCAGTGCTAGACTTGGCCGAGATACGCAGTATTTT
CDR3 protein: CSARLGRDTQYF

J gene: TRBJ2-1
clone size: many
D gene: TRBD2
V gene: TRBV15
CDR3 DNA: TGTGCCACCAGCAGCGTGGGGGGGAGTCCCTACAATGAGCAGTTCTTC
CDR3 protein: CATSSVGGSPYNEQFF

J gene: TRBJ2-7
clone size: -
D gene: TRBD1
V gene: TRBV28
CDR3 DNA: TGTGCCAGCAGTTTAAGGGACAGGGGCGTTAACACCTACGAGCAGTACTTC
CDR3 protein: CASSLRDRGVNTYEQYF

J gene: TRBJ2-7
clone size: -
D gene: TRBD1
V gene: TRBV5-1
CDR3 DNA: TGCGCCAGCAGCAGAGAACCCGGGACAGGGTCCTACGAGCAGTACTTC
CDR3 protein: CASSREPGTGSYEQYF

J gene: TRBJ2-2
clone size: many
D gene: TRBD1
V gene: TRBV28
CDR3 DNA: TGTGCCAGCAGGGGACAGGGCAGAAACACCGGGGAGCTGTTTTTT
CDR3 protein: CASRGQGRNTGELFF

J gene: TRBJ2-7
clone size: -
D gene: -
V gene: TRBV18
CDR3 DNA: TGTGCCAGCTCGGTGACCCTCTACGAGCAGTACTTC
CDR3 protein: CASSVTLYEQYF

J gene: TRBJ2-5
clone size: -
D gene: TRBD2
V gene: TRBV7-3
CDR3 DNA: TGTGCCAGCAGCGTAAGCGGGGGGGCCGCGGAGACCCAGTACTTC
CDR3 protein: CASSVSGGAAETQYF

J gene: TRBJ1-2
clone size: -
D gene: -
V gene: TRBV6-1
CDR3 DNA: TGTGCCAGCAGTGAAAGCGACTATGGCTACACCTTC
CDR3 protein: CASSESDYGYTF

J gene: TRBJ2-7
clone size: few
D gene: -
V gene: TRBV5-1
CDR3 DNA: TGCGCCAGCAGCTACGACCACTACGAGCAGTACTTC
CDR3 protein: CASSYDHYEQYF

J gene: TRBJ2-1
clone size: -
D gene: -
V gene: TRBV20-1
CDR3 DNA: TGCAGTGCTAGTCGCGGGAAGGGTGAGCAGTTCTTC
CDR3 protein: CSASRGKGEQFF

J gene: TRBJ1-2
clone size: few
D gene: -
V gene: TRBV28
CDR3 DNA: TGTGCCAGCAGTCAGTATGGCTACACCTTC
CDR3 protein: CASSQYGYTF

J gene: TRBJ2-3
clone size: once
D gene: TRBD2
V gene: TRBV20-1
CDR3 DNA: TGCAGTGCTAGAGGGGGACTAGCGGGTACAGATACGCAGTATTTT
CDR3 protein: CSARGGLAGTDTQYF

J gene: TRBJ2-7
clone size: many
D gene: -
V gene: TRBV12-3/TRBV12-4
CDR3 DNA: TGTGCCAGCAGTTCGAGGGTGCCCTACGAGCAGTACTTC
CDR3 protein: CASSSRVPYEQYF

J gene: TRBJ2-1
clone size: few
D gene: -
V gene: TRBV15
CDR3 DNA: TGTGCCACCAGCAGTATAACAGGGTCCAGCTCCTACAATGAGCAGTTCTTC
CDR3 protein: CATSSITGSSSYNEQFF

J gene: TRBJ2-7
clone size: -
D gene: TRBD2
V gene: TRBV4-2
CDR3 DNA: TGTGCCAGCAGCCAAGTCGGGACTCGACTAGCGGGAGGGCCTAACGAGCAGTACTTC
CDR3 protein: CASSQVGTRLAGGPNEQYF

J gene: TRBJ2-5
clone size: once
D gene: TRBD2
V gene: TRBV30
CDR3 DNA: TGTGCCTGGAGTCCTTTAGCGGGGGAAGAGACCCAGTACTTC
CDR3 protein: CAWSPLAGEETQYF

J gene: TRBJ2-3
clone size: many
D gene: -
V gene: TRBV29-1
CDR3 DNA: TGCAGCGTTGACGGAGGGCCCGCAGATACGCAGTATTTT
CDR3 protein: CSVDGGPADTQYF

J gene: TRBJ2-3
clone size: -
D gene: -
V gene: TRBV5-1
CDR3 DNA: TGCGCCAGCAGGTTGTTCCCCCAGATTTCTAGCACAGATACGCAGTATTTT
CDR3 protein: CASRLFPQISSTDTQYF

J gene: TRBJ1-2
clone size: few
D gene: TRBD1
V gene: TRBV28
CDR3 DNA: TGTGCCAGCCGCAGGACAGGGGTAAACTATGGCTACACCTTC
CDR3 protein: CASRRTGVNYGYTF

J gene: TRBJ2-1
clone size: few
D gene: -
V gene: TRBV20-1
CDR3 DNA: TGCAGTGCTAGCGGGCGGGGAAACCTAAACAATGAGCAGTTCTTC
CDR3 protein: CSASGRGNLNNEQFF

J gene: TRBJ2-3
clone size: few
D gene: -
V gene: TRBV29-1
CDR3 DNA: TGCAGCGTTGAAGAGACCCTGGGAGATACGCAGTATTTT
CDR3 protein: CSVEETLGDTQYF

J gene: TRBJ1-1
clone size: -
D gene: -
V gene: TRBV7-9
CDR3 DNA: TGTGCCAGCAGCTCAGGGAGTGAAGCTTTCTTT
CDR3 protein: CASSSGSEAFF

J gene: TRBJ2-1
clone size: -
D gene: -
V gene: TRBV10-3
CDR3 DNA: TGTGCCATCAGTGATAGGTTAAGCTCCTACAATGAGCAGTTCTTC
CDR3 protein: CAISDRLSSYNEQFF

J gene: TRBJ2-3
clone size: -
D gene: TRBD1
V gene: TRBV29-1
CDR3 DNA: TGCAGCGTTCGGGACAGGCTCATAACCACAGATACGCAGTATTTT
CDR3 protein: CSVRDRLITTDTQYF

J gene: TRBJ2-2
clone size: -
D gene: -
V gene: TRBV7-2
CDR3 DNA: TGTGCCAGCAGCTTCGGGGTTACGAACACCGGGGAGCTGTTTTTT
CDR3 protein: CASSFGVTNTGELFF

J gene: TRBJ2-4
clone size: -
D gene: -
V gene: TRBV12-3/TRBV12-4
CDR3 DNA: TGTGCCAGCAGCCCTACAGGGTTGGGCATTCAGTACTTC
CDR3 protein: CASSPTGLGIQYF

J gene: TRBJ2-1
clone size: many
D gene: TRBD2
V gene: TRBV20-1
CDR3 DNA: TGCAGTGCTATGCGGGAGGAAAATGAGCAGTTCTTC
CDR3 protein: CSAMREENEQFF